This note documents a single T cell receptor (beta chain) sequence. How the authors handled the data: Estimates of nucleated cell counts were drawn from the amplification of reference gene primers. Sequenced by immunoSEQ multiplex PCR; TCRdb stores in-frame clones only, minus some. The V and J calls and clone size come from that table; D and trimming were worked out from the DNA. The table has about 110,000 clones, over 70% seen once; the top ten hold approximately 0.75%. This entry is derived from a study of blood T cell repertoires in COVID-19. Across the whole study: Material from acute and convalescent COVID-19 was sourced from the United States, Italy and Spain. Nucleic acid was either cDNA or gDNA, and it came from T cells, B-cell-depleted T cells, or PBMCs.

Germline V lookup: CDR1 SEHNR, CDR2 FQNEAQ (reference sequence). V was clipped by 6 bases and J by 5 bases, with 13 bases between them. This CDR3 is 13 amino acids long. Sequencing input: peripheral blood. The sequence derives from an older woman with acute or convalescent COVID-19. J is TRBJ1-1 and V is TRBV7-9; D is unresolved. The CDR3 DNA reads TGTGCCAGCAGTTCTAGCATGAGGACTGAAGCTTTCTTT. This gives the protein CASSSSMRTEAFF.